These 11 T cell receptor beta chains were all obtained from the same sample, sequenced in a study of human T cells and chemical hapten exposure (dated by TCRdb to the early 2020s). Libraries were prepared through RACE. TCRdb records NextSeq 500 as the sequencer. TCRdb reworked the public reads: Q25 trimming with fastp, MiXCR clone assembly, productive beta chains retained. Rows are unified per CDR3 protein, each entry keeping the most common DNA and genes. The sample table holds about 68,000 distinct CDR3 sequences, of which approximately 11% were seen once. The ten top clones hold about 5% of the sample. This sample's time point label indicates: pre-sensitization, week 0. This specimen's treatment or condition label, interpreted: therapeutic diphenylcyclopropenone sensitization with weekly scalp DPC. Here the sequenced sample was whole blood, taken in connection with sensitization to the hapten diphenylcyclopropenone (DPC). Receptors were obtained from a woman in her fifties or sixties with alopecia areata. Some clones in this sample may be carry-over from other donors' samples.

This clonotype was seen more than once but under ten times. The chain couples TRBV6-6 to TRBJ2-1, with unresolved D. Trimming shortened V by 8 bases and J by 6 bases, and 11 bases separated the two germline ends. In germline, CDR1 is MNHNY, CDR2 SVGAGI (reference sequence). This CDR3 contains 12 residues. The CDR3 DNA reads TGTGCCAGCTCGGGTAATGGCAATGAGCAGTTCTTC. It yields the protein CASSGNGNEQFF.

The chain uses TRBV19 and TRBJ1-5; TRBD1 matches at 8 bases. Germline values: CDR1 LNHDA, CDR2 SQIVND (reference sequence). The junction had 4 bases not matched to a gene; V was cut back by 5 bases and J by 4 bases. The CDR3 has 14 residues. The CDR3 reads CASSLGQANQPQHF. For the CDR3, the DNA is TGTGCCAGTAGTTTGGGACAGGCGAATCAGCCCCAGCATTTT. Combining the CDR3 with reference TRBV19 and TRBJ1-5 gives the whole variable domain DGGITQSPKYLFRKEGQNVTLSCEQNLNHDAMYWYRQDPGQGLRLIYYSQIVNDFQKGDIAEGYSVSREKKESFPLTVTSAQKNPTAFYLCASSLGQANQPQHFGDGTRLSIL.

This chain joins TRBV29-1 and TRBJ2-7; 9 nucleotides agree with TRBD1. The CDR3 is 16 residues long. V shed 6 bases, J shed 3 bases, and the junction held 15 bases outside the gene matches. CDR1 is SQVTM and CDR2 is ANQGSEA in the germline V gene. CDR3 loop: CSVWVGQGLFVYEQYF. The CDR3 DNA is TGCAGCGTGTGGGTCGGACAGGGGCTCTTTGTCTACGAGCAGTACTTC.

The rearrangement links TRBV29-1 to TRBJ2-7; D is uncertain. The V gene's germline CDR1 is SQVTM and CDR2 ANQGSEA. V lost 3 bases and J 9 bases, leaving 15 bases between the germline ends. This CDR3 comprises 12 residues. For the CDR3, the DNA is TGCAGCGTTGATGGGCTGGGCAAGGGGCAGTACTTC. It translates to CSVDGLGKGQYF.

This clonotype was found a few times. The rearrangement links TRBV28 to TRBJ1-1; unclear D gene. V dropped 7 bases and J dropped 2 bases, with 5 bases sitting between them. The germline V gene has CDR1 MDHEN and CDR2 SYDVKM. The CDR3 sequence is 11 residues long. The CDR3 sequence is CASTGNTEAFF. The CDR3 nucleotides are TGTGCCAGCACCGGTAACACTGAAGCTTTCTTT.

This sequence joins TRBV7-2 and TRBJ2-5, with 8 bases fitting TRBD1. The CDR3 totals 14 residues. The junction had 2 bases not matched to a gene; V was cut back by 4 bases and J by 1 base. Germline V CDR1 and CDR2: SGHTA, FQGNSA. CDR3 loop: CASSWTGPQETQYF. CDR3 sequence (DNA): TGTGCCAGCAGCTGGACAGGGCCCCAAGAGACCCAGTACTTC. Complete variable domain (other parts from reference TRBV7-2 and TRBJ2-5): GAGVSQSPSNKVTEKGKDVELRCDPISGHTALYWYRQSLGQGLEFLIYFQGNSAPDKSGLPSDRFSAERTGGSVSTLTIQRTQQEDSAVYLCASSWTGPQETQYFGPGTRLLVL.

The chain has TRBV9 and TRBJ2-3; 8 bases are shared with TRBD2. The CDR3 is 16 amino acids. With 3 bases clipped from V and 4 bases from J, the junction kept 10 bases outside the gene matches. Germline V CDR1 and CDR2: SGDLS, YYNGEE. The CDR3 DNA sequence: TGTGCCAGCAGCGCGGGACTAGTTTTGGTTGCAGATACGCAGTATTTT. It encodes CASSAGLVLVADTQYF.

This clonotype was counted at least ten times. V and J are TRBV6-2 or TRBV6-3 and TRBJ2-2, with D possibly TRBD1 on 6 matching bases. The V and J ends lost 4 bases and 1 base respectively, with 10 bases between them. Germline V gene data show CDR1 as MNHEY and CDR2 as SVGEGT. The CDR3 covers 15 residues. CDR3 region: CASSSDSLNTGELFF. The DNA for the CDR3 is TGTGCCAGCAGTTCGGACAGTTTGAACACCGGGGAGCTGTTTTTT.

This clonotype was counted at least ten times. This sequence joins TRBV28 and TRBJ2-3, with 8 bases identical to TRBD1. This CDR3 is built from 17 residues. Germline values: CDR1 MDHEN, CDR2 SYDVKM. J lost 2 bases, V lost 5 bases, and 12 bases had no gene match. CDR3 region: CASSHRTGKGYTDTQYF. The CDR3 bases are TGTGCCAGCAGTCACAGGACAGGGAAGGGGTACACAGATACGCAGTATTTT.

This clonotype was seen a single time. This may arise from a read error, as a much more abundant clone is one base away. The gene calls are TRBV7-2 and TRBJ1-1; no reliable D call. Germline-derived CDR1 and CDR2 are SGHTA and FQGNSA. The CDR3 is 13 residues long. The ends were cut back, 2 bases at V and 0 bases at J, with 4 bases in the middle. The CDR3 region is CASSLSLNTEAFF. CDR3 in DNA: TGTGCCAGCAGCTTATCGCTGAACACTGAAGCTTTCTTT. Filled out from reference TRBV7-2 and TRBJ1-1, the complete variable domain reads GAGVSQSPSNKVTEKGKDVELRCDPISGHTALYWYRQSLGQGLEFLIYFQGNSAPDKSGLPSDRFSAERTGGSVSTLTIQRTQQEDSAVYLCASSLSLNTEAFFGQGTRLTVV.

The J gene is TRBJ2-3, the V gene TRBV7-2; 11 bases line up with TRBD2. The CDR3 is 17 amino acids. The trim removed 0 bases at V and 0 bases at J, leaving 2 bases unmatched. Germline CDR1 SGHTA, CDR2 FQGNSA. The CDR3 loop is CASSLATSGASTDTQYF. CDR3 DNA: TGTGCCAGCAGCTTAGCGACTAGCGGGGCTAGCACAGATACGCAGTATTTT.